The 12 T cell receptor beta chains given below trace back to one sample, sequenced in a study of blood T cell repertoires in COVID-19. Repertoires were generated with immunoSEQ multiplex PCR, while TCRdb's copy carries only in-frame clones and drops some. The sample has approximately 70,000 clones, around 80% seen once. The sample was peripheral blood. All receptors derive from a man between 60 and 75 years old with active or convalescent COVID-19.

This chain uses TRBV18 with TRBJ1-1; D gene ambiguous. Trimming took 3 bases from V and 1 from J, leaving 9 bases between them. Germline V CDR1 and CDR2: KGHSH, LQKENI. The CDR3 length is 14 residues. The CDR3 DNA reads as TGTGCCAGCTCACCTATCGCAGGGAACACTGAAGCTTTCTTT. Its protein is CASSPIAGNTEAFF.

The chain has TRBV5-5 and TRBJ1-4; maybe TRBD1 (6 bases). Trimming stripped 0 bases from V and 3 bases from J, with 6 bases between. Germline V lookup: CDR1 SGHKS, CDR2 YYEKEE (reference sequence). CDR3 length: 14 amino acids. The CDR3 is CASSLGTANEKLFF. CDR3 DNA: TGTGCCAGCAGCTTGGGGACAGCTAATGAAAAACTGTTTTTT.

The chain joins TRBV27 to TRBJ2-7, with D tentatively TRBD1 (6 bases). This CDR3 has 15 amino acids. Germline V gene lookup returns CDR1 MNHEY and CDR2 SMNVEV (reference sequence). V gave up 6 bases and J gave up 0 bases, with 15 bases separating them. CDR3 bases: TGTGCCAGCAGGGTACAGGGTTTAGCCTCCTACGAGCAGTACTTC. It yields the protein CASRVQGLASYEQYF.

The chain carries TRBV6-4 and TRBJ1-2; D is unresolved. Per germline, CDR1 MRHNA and CDR2 SNTAGT. The V gene lost 6 bases and the J gene lost 4 bases, with 15 bases spanning the gap. The CDR3 consists of 14 residues. The CDR3 DNA sequence: TGTGCCAGCAGGCCATCAGCGGGAGTCTATGGCTACACCTTC. It yields the protein CASRPSAGVYGYTF.

The genes are TRBV20-1 and TRBJ1-6; D is ambiguous. Per the germline V gene, CDR1 is DFQATT and CDR2 is SNEGSKA (reference sequence). The V and J ends lost 4 bases and 15 bases respectively, with 13 bases between them. The CDR3 has 11 amino acids. CDR3 coding DNA: TGCAGTGCTACCCCGCTAAGACTCCTCCACTTT. As protein: CSATPLRLLHF.

The genes are TRBV2 and TRBJ1-5, with D tentatively TRBD1 (6 bases). Between the trimmed V and J ends, which lost 2 bases and 0 bases, there was a span of 14 bases. Germline V gene sequence: CDR1 SNHLY, CDR2 FYNNEI. This CDR3 spans 17 amino acids. The DNA of the CDR3 is TGTGCCAGCAGTGAACTGGGGGCGGCGGATAGCAATCAGCCCCAGCATTTT. Protein: CASSELGAADSNQPQHF. Full variable domain (missing parts from reference TRBV2 and TRBJ1-5): EPEVTQTPSHQVTQMGQEVILRCVPISNHLYFYWYRQILGQKVEFLVSFYNNEISEKSEIFDDQFSVERPDGSNFTLKIRSTKLEDSAMYFCASSELGAADSNQPQHFGDGTRLSIL.

The gene calls are TRBV10-3 and TRBJ2-5; possible D gene TRBD2, 6 bases. Germline lookup yields CDR1 ENHRY and CDR2 SYGVKD. With 2 bases removed from V and 7 bases from J, the gap between germline ends came to 17 bases. The CDR3 length is 15 residues. DNA for the CDR3: TGTGCCATCAGTGAGAATAGCGCGGCCGGGGGGACCCAGTACTTC. It is translated as CAISENSAAGGTQYF.

This clone showed up just once. CDR3 sequence: CASRANRVAGNTIYF. DNA for the CDR3: TGTGCCAGCAGAGCTAACAGGGTGGCCGGAAACACCATATATTTT. J is TRBJ1-3 and V is TRBV6-5; weak D call: TRBD1 (6 bases). Trimming left V 6 bases short and J 4 bases short, with 16 bases between. CDR1 and CDR2 (germline): MNHEY, SVGAGI. This CDR3 contains 15 residues.

The V gene is TRBV5-1, the J gene TRBJ2-2; 15 positions match TRBD2. Looked up from germline, CDR1 is SGHRS and CDR2 is YFSETQ. With V trimmed by 4 bases and J by 0 bases, 7 bases remained unmatched. CDR3 length: 19 amino acids. The CDR3 DNA is TGCGCCAGCAGCCTAGGACTAGCGGGGGGGCCTTCGAACACCGGGGAGCTGTTTTTT. It specifies CASSLGLAGGPSNTGELFF.

V and J are TRBV3-1 (or the pseudogene TRBV3-2) and TRBJ2-7; D is uncertain. CDR3 length: 13 residues. V was cut by 1 base and J by 3 bases, with 7 bases left in between. Per germline, CDR1 LGHDT and CDR2 YNNKEL (reference sequence). The CDR3 sequence is CASSQVMSYEQYF. The CDR3 DNA reads TGTGCCAGCAGCCAAGTCATGAGCTACGAGCAGTACTTC.

The chain carries TRBV7-7 and TRBJ2-2; TRBD2 matches 7 bases. The germline V gene has CDR1 SSHAT and CDR2 FNYEAQ (reference sequence). The CDR3 has 15 residues. V was pared by 5 bases and J by 2 bases, with 5 bases of the junction left unmatched. The CDR3: CASSPTSTNTGELFF. CDR3 in DNA: TGTGCCAGCAGCCCGACTAGCACTAACACCGGGGAGCTGTTTTTT.

Only one count was recorded for this clone. This chain joins TRBV28 and TRBJ1-5, with 7 bases that match TRBD1. CDR3 length: 14 residues. CDR1 and CDR2 (germline): MDHEN, SYDVKM. V shed 5 bases and J 5 bases; nucleotides not matched to a gene: 6. CDR3 DNA sequence: TGTGCCAGCAGTCTCGACAGGGAGGATCAGCCCCAGCATTTT. Protein sequence: CASSLDREDQPQHF.